Listed below are T cell receptor beta chains from one sample, sequenced in a study of OX40 agonist ivuxolimab in advanced cancers. Repertoires were generated with immunoSEQ multiplex PCR, while TCRdb's copy carries only in-frame clones and drops some. The table records approximately 99,000 clones, around 94% of them present only once. The sequencing here drew on CD4+ or CD8+ T cells sorted from blood, taken in a trial of the OX40 agonist ivuxolimab. The receptors shown here come from an adult with an advanced solid tumor such as melanoma, head and neck, liver or kidney cancer. The CDR3 runs from the conserved cysteine through the conserved F or W. D genes are given only for firm matches. Size is omitted from some rows. Given values are once, few, many or a class for expanded clones.

TGTGCCAGCAGCCTGGGGACCGGGAATGAGCAGTTCTTC,CASSLGTGNEQFF,TRBV7-9,NA,NA,TRBJ2-1
TGCGCCAGCAGCCGAAACAGGGGGCTGGGAGAGACCCAGTACTTC,CASSRNRGLGETQYF,TRBV4-3,NA,TRBD1,TRBJ2-5
TGCGCCAGCAGCCAGGCGCTTCGGGGCCCGAGGACCCAGTACTTC,CASSQALRGPRTQYF,TRBV4-1,NA,NA,TRBJ2-5
TGTGCCAGCAGCTTAGCAGGTAGGGGCACTGAAGCTTTCTTT,CASSLAGRGTEAFF,TRBV11-2,NA,NA,TRBJ1-1
TGTGCCAGTAGTATGGAGGACGGAGCCTACGAGCAGTACTTC,CASSMEDGAYEQYF,TRBV19,NA,NA,TRBJ2-7
TGCGCCAGCAGTGACATGACCTCCTACGAGCAGTACTTC,CASSDMTSYEQYF,TRBV10-1,NA,NA,TRBJ2-7
TGTGCCAGCACTCTCTCTCCCGGGACAGGAAATGGCGAGCAGTACTTC,CASTLSPGTGNGEQYF,TRBV28,NA,TRBD1,TRBJ2-7
TGCGCCAGCAGCCAACAAAGTAATGCCCGATATGAAAAACTGTTTTTT,CASSQQSNARYEKLFF,TRBV4-3,NA,NA,TRBJ1-4
TGTGCCAGCAGCTTCGGAGTGGACACCGGGGAGCTGTTTTTT,CASSFGVDTGELFF,TRBV7-2,NA,NA,TRBJ2-2
TGTGCCAGCAGCTTGCCCAGCGGGAGGGGGGAAGATACGCAGTATTTT,CASSLPSGRGEDTQYF,TRBV7-3,NA,TRBD2,TRBJ2-3
TGTGCCAGCAGTGATGACGGACAGGGCGGTGGCTACACCTTC,CASSDDGQGGGYTF,TRBV6-4,NA,TRBD1,TRBJ1-2
TGCAGCGTTCGGACAGGACCCTACGAGCAGTACTTC,CSVRTGPYEQYF,TRBV29-1,NA,TRBD1,TRBJ2-7
TGTGCCAGCAGTGGAGGCACAGATACGCAGTATTTT,CASSGGTDTQYF,TRBV6-1,NA,NA,TRBJ2-3
TGTGCCAGCTCCCGACAGGGGGGGGACAATGAGCAGTTCTTC,CASSRQGGDNEQFF,TRBV18,NA,TRBD1,TRBJ2-1
TGTGCCAGCAGTCTCTTGGGACAGCTTTACTATGGCTACACCTTC,CASSLLGQLYYGYTF,TRBV28,NA,TRBD1,TRBJ1-2
TGTGCCAGCCGCTCTACGAGGGACAGGGGTGGCGAGCAGTACTTC,CASRSTRDRGGEQYF,TRBV11-2,NA,TRBD1,TRBJ2-7
TGTGCCAGCAGCTCAATCTCAGGGGGCGCTAGGGAAAAACTGTTTTTT,CASSSISGGAREKLFF,TRBV7-2,NA,TRBD1,TRBJ1-4
TGCACCAGCAGCCAAGATGTTCACCGGGACAGGGGACTTTCTTTCTATGGCTACACCTTC,CTSSQDVHRDRGLSFYGYTF,TRBV1,NA,NA,TRBJ1-2
TGTGCCAGCAGTTACTCGGGCGGGAGGGTAAATGAGCAGTTCTTC,CASSYSGGRVNEQFF,TRBV6-5,NA,TRBD2,TRBJ2-1
TGTGCCAGCAGCCAAGCAGAAGGGGGACCCTCTAACGAGCAGTACTTC,CASSQAEGGPSNEQYF,TRBV4-2,NA,NA,TRBJ2-7
TGCGCCAGCAGCCACATACAGGGTCTAGGGGAAAAACTGTTTTTT,CASSHIQGLGEKLFF,TRBV4-3,NA,NA,TRBJ1-4
TGTGCCAGCAGCCCAGCGGGAGTATCCTACGAGCAGTACTTC,CASSPAGVSYEQYF,TRBV7-6,NA,TRBD2,TRBJ2-7
TGCGCCAGCAGCCCGGGACAGGCGGGGACCACTGAAGCTTTCTTT,CASSPGQAGTTEAFF,TRBV5-1,NA,TRBD1,TRBJ1-1
TGTGCCAGCAGCTTAGATGAAAAACTGTTTTTT,CASSLDEKLFF,TRBV7-9,NA,NA,TRBJ1-4
TGTGCCAGCAGTTTACCCGACAGGGTTGTGTACGAGCAGTACTTC,CASSLPDRVVYEQYF,TRBV27,once,TRBD1,TRBJ2-7
TGTGCCAGTAGAGGGACGCAGGGGCGACAGCCCCAGCATTTT,CASRGTQGRQPQHF,TRBV19,few,NA,TRBJ1-5
TGTGCCAGCAGCTTGGGCAGGGACACCTACGAGCAGTACTTC,CASSLGRDTYEQYF,TRBV7-9,once,NA,TRBJ2-7
TGTGCCAGCAGTGAAGGGGGAGAGACCCAGTACTTC,CASSEGGETQYF,TRBV2,NA,NA,TRBJ2-5
TGTGCCAGCTCACCACCTCCGGCAGGGGAGAGAGGGGAGACCCAGTACTTC,CASSPPPAGERGETQYF,TRBV18,NA,NA,TRBJ2-5
TGCGCCAGCAGCGTCCGTTGGGGCGTACAAGAGACCCAGTACTTC,CASSVRWGVQETQYF,TRBV4-1,NA,NA,TRBJ2-5
TGTGCCTGGGCCCCAGGGACGGGGTGGAATGAGCAGTTCTTC,CAWAPGTGWNEQFF,TRBV30,NA,NA,TRBJ2-1
TGCGCCAGCAGCCCCAGACAGGGAGTCCCCTACGAGCAGTACTTC,CASSPRQGVPYEQYF,TRBV5-1,NA,TRBD1,TRBJ2-7
TGTGCCAGCAGCCAAGATCTGGGAGGCTACGAGCAGTACTTC,CASSQDLGGYEQYF,TRBV4-2,NA,NA,TRBJ2-7
TGTGCCAGCAGCTTATCGGTCAGGGACGCCGGGGAGCTGTTTTTT,CASSLSVRDAGELFF,TRBV7-9,few,NA,TRBJ2-2
TGCGCCAGCAGCCGGACCGACAAACAGGAAGCTTTCTTT,CASSRTDKQEAFF,TRBV10-2,NA,NA,TRBJ1-1
TGTGCCAGCAGCTTCCGACAGGGGACAAACCGGTACGAGCAGTACTTC,CASSFRQGTNRYEQYF,TRBV7-2,NA,TRBD1,TRBJ2-7
TGTGCCAGCAGCTTAGTCCCGACAGGGAGAATCGGATCACCCCTCCACTTT,CASSLVPTGRIGSPLHF,TRBV7-9,NA,TRBD1,TRBJ1-6
TGTGCCAGCAGCCCCTGGGTGCGTTCAGAGACCCAGTACTTC,CASSPWVRSETQYF,TRBV9,NA,NA,TRBJ2-5
TGTGCCAGCAGCCCCGACGACAGGGTTCTCCAGCCCCAGCATTTT,CASSPDDRVLQPQHF,TRBV7-2,NA,TRBD1,TRBJ1-5